This TCR beta chain was documented in a study of CD4 T cells in relation to SARS-CoV-2 and coronaviruses. Study in general: Median patient age was roughly 40 years, spanning 21 to 72 years. Study-wide results and caveats: SARS-CoV-2-driven expansion was significantly weaker in crossreactive than monoreactive clones.

Data came from immunoSEQ multiplex PCR; TCRdb stores just in-frame clones and leaves some out. Among about 47,000 clones listed, around 80% were seen once. Trimming took off 6 bases at V and 6 bases at J, with 8 bases between the two ends. The CDR3 is 10 amino acids. Looked up from germline, CDR1 is DFQATT and CDR2 is SNEGSKA (reference sequence). Points on this clone: The antigen remains unidentified.

What was sequenced was naive CD4+ T cells from PBMCs, cultured in vitro. Subset noted: naive CD4+ T cells isolated by negative enrichment. The chain is built from TRBV20-1 and TRBJ1-1, with D uncertain. The sequence derives from an adult with COVID-19. The CDR3 protein is CSAASPEAFF. The CDR3 nucleotides read TGCAGTGCCGCCTCACCTGAAGCTTTCTTT.